The T cell receptor beta chain under discussion was sequenced for a study of T-cell reconstitution after alpha-beta-depleted transplantation in children. General study results and limits: Approximately two months post-transplant, alpha-beta T cells reportedly originated from several hundred expanded graft clones. T-cell numbers and diversity one year post-transplant derived largely from freshly generated T cells.

In the case of this clonotype: Its antigen is not known.

During its preparation, the TCRbeta library received unique molecular identifiers. TCRdb re-called the PCR reads with MiXCR, one entry per CDR3 protein. This sample yields about 77,000 distinct CDR3 sequences, of which 15% to 20% are seen a single time; 40% to 65% belongs to the top ten. The CDR3 runs to 12 residues. Germline V gene lookup returns CDR1 DFQATT and CDR2 SNEGSKA (reference sequence). V lost 3 bases to trimming and J lost 7 bases; unmatched junction nucleotides: 4. The rearrangement links TRBV20-1 to TRBJ2-7, with 9 bases matching TRBD1. Specimen: PBMCs, mostly from graft donor cells, collected 360 days after TCRalphabeta/CD19-depleted stem cell transplant. The receptor was isolated from a male patient aged 2-15 years who had a stem cell transplant for acute lymphoblastic leukemia, so the T cells may come from the graft donor. The CDR3 spells CSASRDRVEQYF. The CDR3 coding sequence is TGCAGTGCTAGCAGGGACAGGGTTGAGCAGTACTTC.